The 16 T cell receptor beta chains in this list originate from one sample, sequenced in a study of shared clonotypes between healthy human individuals. Clones were sequenced by immunoSEQ multiplex PCR, and TCRdb holds only the in-frame ones, with some missing. The sample includes hundreds of thousands of clones, 92% of them seen just once. Naive CD8 cells, CD45RO-negative and positively selected for CCR7, excluded terminally differentiated effector memory CD45RA+ cells. Sequenced input: naive CD8+ T cells sorted from blood. The receptor source for this set is a man in his thirties or forties in good health.

This rearrangement joins TRBV7-9 to TRBJ1-5; D remains unclear. The V and J ends lost 1 base and 3 bases respectively, with 16 bases between them. The CDR3 totals 17 residues. The V gene's germline CDR1 is SEHNR and CDR2 FQNEAQ (reference sequence). CDR3 protein: CASSLGTAPTPNQPQHF. The CDR3, as DNA: TGTGCCAGCAGCTTAGGGACCGCGCCGACCCCCAATCAGCCCCAGCATTTT.

The rearrangement joins TRBV19 to TRBJ2-7; TRBD2 matches 10 bases. This CDR3 region has 12 residues. Germline CDR1 reads LNHDA; CDR2 reads SQIVND (reference sequence). With V trimmed by 10 bases and J by 7 bases, 7 bases remained unmatched. For the CDR3, the DNA is TGTGCCACTATAGCGGGAGGAGGAGAGCAGTACTTC. Its translation: CATIAGGGEQYF.

The genes are TRBV7-9 and TRBJ2-1; perhaps TRBD2 as D (5 bases). V was clipped by 4 bases and J by 7 bases, with 20 bases between them. The length of the CDR3 is 16 residues. Germline lookup yields CDR1 SEHNR and CDR2 FQNEAQ (reference sequence). This CDR3 reads CASSYGGSPSENEQFF. CDR3 in DNA: TGTGCCAGCAGCTATGGTGGGAGTCCCTCCGAGAATGAGCAGTTCTTC.

The V gene is TRBV29-1, the J gene TRBJ1-1; no clear D gene. Germline CDR1 SQVTM, CDR2 ANQGSEA. The CDR3 is 12 amino acids. V was clipped by 4 bases and J by 3 bases, with 9 bases between them. Here the CDR3 reads CSVGPGDTEAFF. The DNA of the CDR3 is TGCAGCGTTGGTCCCGGGGACACTGAAGCTTTCTTT.

To note about this clone: Because the CDR3's place on the DNA is in doubt, the DNA is left out and the CDR3 is given as listed by TCRdb. This same CDR3 is encoded by further DNA sequences in the sample. J is TRBJ2-1 and V is TRBV27; TRBD2 is the table's D call, not checked against the DNA. Counting both end residues, the CDR3 totals 14 amino acids. Germline V gives CDR1 MNHEY, CDR2 SMNVEV (reference sequence). The CDR3 protein is CASSSSGTYNEQFF.

The J gene is TRBJ1-2, the V gene TRBV7-9, with unresolved D. Per germline, CDR1 SEHNR and CDR2 FQNEAQ (reference sequence). The ends were cut back, 5 bases at V and 2 bases at J, with 12 bases in the middle. The CDR3 contains 14 residues. The CDR3 reads CASSITDGNYGYTF. The CDR3 nucleotides read TGTGCCAGCAGCATTACAGATGGCAACTATGGCTACACCTTC.

The gene calls are TRBV5-6 and TRBJ1-1, with D hard to call. The CDR3 runs 11 residues. The germline gives CDR1 SGHDT, CDR2 YYEEEE. The V end was cut by 3 bases, the J end by 10 bases, with 10 bases between. The CDR3 here is CASSSGLRAFF. CDR3 DNA: TGTGCCAGCAGCTCCGGTCTTCGAGCTTTCTTT.

The chain joins TRBV7-9 to TRBJ2-7; 12 nucleotides match TRBD2. The V gene's germline CDR1 is SEHNR and CDR2 FQNEAQ (reference sequence). The CDR3 covers 14 residues. V was clipped by 4 bases and J by 5 bases; unmatched bases: 3. The DNA of the CDR3 is TGTGCCAGCAGCTGGACTAGCGGGATCAACGAGCAGTACTTC. Its protein product is CASSWTSGINEQYF.

This rearrangement joins TRBV6-1 to TRBJ1-4; a possible D gene is TRBD1 (5 bases). Germline V gene sequence: CDR1 MNHNS, CDR2 SASEGT. Trimming cost V 1 base and J 7 bases, with 13 bases left between them. CDR3 length: 15 residues. The CDR3 reads CASSEVTGFREKLFF. As DNA, the CDR3 is TGTGCCAGCAGTGAAGTCACAGGCTTCCGTGAAAAACTGTTTTTT.

The DNA of the CDR3 is TGTGCCAGCAGCTCCTTCGGGGAGACCCAGTACTTC. It specifies CASSSFGETQYF. The chain joins TRBV7-9 to TRBJ2-5; D is unclear. Germline lookup yields CDR1 SEHNR and CDR2 FQNEAQ (reference sequence). The CDR3 sequence is 12 residues long. Trimming cost V 4 bases and J 5 bases, with 8 bases left between them.

Points on this clone: Other DNA sequences in this sample translate to the same CDR3. The V call is TRBV27, the J call TRBJ2-2, with D perhaps TRBD1 or TRBD2 (5 bases each). V was cut by 6 bases and J by 4 bases, with 9 bases left in between. CDR1 is MNHEY and CDR2 is SMNVEV in the germline V gene (reference sequence). The CDR3 runs to 13 residues. CDR3 sequence reads: CASSLGTTGELFF. DNA of the CDR3: TGTGCCAGCAGCCTCGGGACCACCGGGGAGCTGTTTTTT.

This chain joins TRBV7-3 and TRBJ2-2, with TRBD2 matching 8 bases. Germline V gives CDR1 SGHTA, CDR2 FQGTGA. This CDR3 contains 15 residues. V dropped 2 bases and J dropped 7; count of bases not matched to a gene: 6. CDR3 DNA: TGTGCCAGCAGCTTAGAGGGACTAGTTGGCGGGGAGCTGTTTTTT. It encodes CASSLEGLVGGELFF.

Only one count was recorded for this clone. This chain connects TRBV5-6 to TRBJ2-3; perhaps TRBD2 as D (6 bases). Germline V CDR1 and CDR2: SGHDT, YYEEEE. The V and J ends lost 0 bases and 0 bases respectively, with 11 bases between them. This CDR3 has 16 residues. Written as DNA, the CDR3 is TGTGCCAGCAGCTTGGGTTTGGCGGGAAGCACAGATACGCAGTATTTT. Translation: CASSLGLAGSTDTQYF.

J is TRBJ1-3 and V is TRBV14, with D possibly being TRBD1 (5 bases). Trimming shortened V by 4 bases and J by 2 bases, and 6 bases separated the two germline ends. CDR1 and CDR2 from the germline V gene are SGHDN and FVKESK. CDR3 size: 13 residues. The CDR3 DNA reads TGTGCCAGCAGCCTGGGGGCTGGAAACACCATATATTTT. Protein: CASSLGAGNTIYF. The full variable domain, with the rest looked up from reference TRBV14 and TRBJ1-3, is EAGVTQFPSHSVIEKGQTVTLRCDPISGHDNLYWYRRVMGKEIKFLLHFVKESKQDESGMPNNRFLAERTGGTYSTLKVQPAELEDSGVYFCASSLGAGNTIYFGEGSWLTVV.

V is TRBV2 and J is TRBJ2-3; TRBD2 agrees at 15 bases. The junction had 3 bases not matched to a gene; V was cut back by 2 bases and J by 3 bases. Germline values: CDR1 SNHLY, CDR2 FYNNEI. The CDR3 totals 17 residues. This CDR3 is CASSEWGTSGRTDTQYF. In DNA, the CDR3 is TGTGCCAGCAGTGAATGGGGGACTAGCGGGAGGACAGATACGCAGTATTTT.

J is TRBJ2-3 and V is TRBV14; 7 bases agree with TRBD2. Germline lookup yields CDR1 SGHDN and CDR2 FVKESK. The CDR3 runs to 16 residues. V was pared by 1 base and J by 0 bases, with 4 bases of the junction left unmatched. In nucleotides, the CDR3 is TGTGCCAGCAGCCAAGGCGAGCGGGGCAGCACAGATACGCAGTATTTT. Translated: CASSQGERGSTDTQYF.